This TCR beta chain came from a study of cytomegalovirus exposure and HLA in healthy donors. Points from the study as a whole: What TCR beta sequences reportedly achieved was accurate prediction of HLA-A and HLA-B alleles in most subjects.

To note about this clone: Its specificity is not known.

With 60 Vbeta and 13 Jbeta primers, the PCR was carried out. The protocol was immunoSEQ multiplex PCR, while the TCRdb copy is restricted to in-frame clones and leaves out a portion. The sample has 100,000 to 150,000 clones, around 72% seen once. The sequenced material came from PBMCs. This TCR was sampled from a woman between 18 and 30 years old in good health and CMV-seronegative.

CDR3 sequence (DNA): TGTGCCAGCAGTGATTCCCCGGGTGGAGGCACTGAAGCTTTCTTT. Translation: CASSDSPGGGTEAFF. The gene calls are TRBV2 and TRBJ1-1; D remains ambiguous. From germline, CDR1 is SNHLY and CDR2 FYNNEI. Trimming left V 3 bases short and J 4 bases short, with 15 bases between. The CDR3 contains 15 residues.